The entry below describes one TCR beta chain. The PCR had 60 Vbeta and 13 Jbeta primers. Some clones are missing from TCRdb's copy, which holds only in-frame ones; the method was immunoSEQ multiplex PCR. In the table there are some 66,000 clones, around 80% of which are singletons. This specimen belongs to a study of cytomegalovirus exposure and HLA in healthy donors. The material sequenced was PBMCs. This TCR was sampled from a middle-aged man in good health and CMV-seronegative.

The CDR3 reads CATSRAGNEKLFF. CDR3 nucleotide sequence: TGTGCCACCAGCAGAGCGGGAAATGAAAAACTGTTTTTT. The chain couples TRBV15 to TRBJ1-4, with D unresolved. Germline V gene sequence: CDR1 LNHNV, CDR2 YYDKDF (reference sequence). The CDR3 has 13 residues. V lost 1 base and J 5 bases, leaving 5 bases between the germline ends.